The text below deals with one TCR beta chain. At the DNA level, this CDR3 is encoded by other sequences in the same sample as well. Profiled with immunoSEQ multiplex PCR; TCRdb holds only in-frame clones, not every one. The table has 2 million to 2.5 million clones, 90% to 96% seen once; the top ten hold over 0.1%. This entry is derived from a study of shared clonotypes between healthy human individuals. This CDR3 spans 12 amino acids. Germline V gene sequence: CDR1 KGHSH, CDR2 LQKENI. J gave up 3 bases and V 5 bases, and 1 base lay outside the gene matches. Material for sequencing was naive CD4+ T cells sorted from blood. Indicated subset: CD45RA+ positively selected. V is TRBV18 and J is TRBJ2-7; 7 bases agree with TRBD1. The clonotype originates from a man younger than 35 in good health. The CDR3: CASSGDSYEQYF. CDR3 DNA sequence: TGTGCCAGCTCAGGGGACAGCTACGAGCAGTACTTC.